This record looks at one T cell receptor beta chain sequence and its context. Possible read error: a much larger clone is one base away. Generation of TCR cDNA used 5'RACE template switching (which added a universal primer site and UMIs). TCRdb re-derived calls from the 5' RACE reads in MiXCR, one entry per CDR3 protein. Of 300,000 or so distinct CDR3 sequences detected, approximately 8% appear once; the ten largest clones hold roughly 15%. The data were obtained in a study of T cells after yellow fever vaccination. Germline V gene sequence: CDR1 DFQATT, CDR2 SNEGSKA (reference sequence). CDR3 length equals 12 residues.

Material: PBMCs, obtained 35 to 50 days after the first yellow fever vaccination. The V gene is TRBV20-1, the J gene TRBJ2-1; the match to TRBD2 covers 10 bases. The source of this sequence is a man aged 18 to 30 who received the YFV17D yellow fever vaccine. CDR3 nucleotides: TGCAGTGCTAAGCGGGGGGGCAATAAGCAGTTCTTC. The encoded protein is CSAKRGGNKQFF.